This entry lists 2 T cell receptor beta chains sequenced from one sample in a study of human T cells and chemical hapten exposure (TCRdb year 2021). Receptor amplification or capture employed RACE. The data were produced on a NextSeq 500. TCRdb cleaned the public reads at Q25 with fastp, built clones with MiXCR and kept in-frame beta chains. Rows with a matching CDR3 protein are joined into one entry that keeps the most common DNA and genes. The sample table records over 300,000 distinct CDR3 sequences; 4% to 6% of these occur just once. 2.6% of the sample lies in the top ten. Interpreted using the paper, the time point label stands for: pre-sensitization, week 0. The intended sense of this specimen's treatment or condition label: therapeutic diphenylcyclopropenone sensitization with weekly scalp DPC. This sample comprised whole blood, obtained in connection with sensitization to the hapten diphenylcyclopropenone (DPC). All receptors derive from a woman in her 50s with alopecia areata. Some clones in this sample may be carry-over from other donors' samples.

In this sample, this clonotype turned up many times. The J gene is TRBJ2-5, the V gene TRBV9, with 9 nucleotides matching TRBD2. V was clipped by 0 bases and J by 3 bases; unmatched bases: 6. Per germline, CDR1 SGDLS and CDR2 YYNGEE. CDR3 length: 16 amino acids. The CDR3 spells CASSVALLAGKETQYF. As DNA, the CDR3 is TGTGCCAGCAGCGTAGCTCTACTAGCGGGCAAAGAGACCCAGTACTTC.

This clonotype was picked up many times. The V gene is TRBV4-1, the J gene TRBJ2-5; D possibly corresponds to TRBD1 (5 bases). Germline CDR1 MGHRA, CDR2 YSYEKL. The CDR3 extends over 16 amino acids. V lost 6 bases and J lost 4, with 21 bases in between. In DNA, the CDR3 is TGCGCCAGCAGTCGGTACGACGACCCCCAGGGAGAGACCCAGTACTTC. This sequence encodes CASSRYDDPQGETQYF.